One sample yielded the 17 T cell receptor beta chains listed below, sequenced in a study of T cells in Graves' hyperthyroidism and ophthalmopathy. Amplification of TCR beta CDR3 regions was performed using RNA transcripts as template. HTBI primers were used for first-round RT-PCR of the TCR CDR3. In TCRdb, the multiplex PCR reads were re-called with MiXCR into one record per CDR3 protein. The data hold 600,000 to 900,000 distinct CDR3 sequences, with about a sixth observed a single time. Sequenced material: blood. Source of these receptors: a man aged 18 to 29 with Graves' hyperthyroidism.

This chain links TRBV5-8 with TRBJ2-7; D may be TRBD2 (5 bases). The CDR3 is 15 residues long. V shed 0 bases and J shed 3 bases, with 13 bases lying between them. Germline V gene data show CDR1 as SGHTS and CDR2 as YDEGEE. The CDR3: CASSLAGVLFYEQYF. CDR3 sequence (DNA): TGTGCCAGCAGCTTGGCCGGGGTTCTCTTCTACGAGCAGTACTTC.

The chain couples TRBV12-3 or TRBV12-4 to TRBJ2-2; a possible D gene is TRBD1 (6 bases). This CDR3 comprises 17 residues. Trimming removed 5 bases from V and 2 bases from J, with 18 bases in between. DNA for the CDR3: TGTGCCAGCAGTCCCTACGACAGGTTCGAAAACACCGGGGAGCTGTTTTTT. Residues: CASSPYDRFENTGELFF.

There are many counts of this clonotype. The chain is built from TRBV2 and TRBJ2-1; D is undetermined. This CDR3 is 12 amino acids long. Germline-derived CDR1 and CDR2 are SNHLY and FYNNEI. V lost 3 bases and J lost 6, with 6 bases in between. CDR3 residues: CASSEDSNEQFF. The CDR3 DNA sequence: TGTGCCAGCAGTGAGGATAGCAATGAGCAGTTCTTC.

This rearrangement joins TRBV7-9 to TRBJ2-3; D remains unclear. In germline, CDR1 is SEHNR, CDR2 FQNEAQ (reference sequence). V lost 6 bases and J 6 bases, leaving 19 bases between the germline ends. The CDR3 runs 15 residues. DNA of the CDR3: TGTGCCAGCAGACCTTCTGGGTGGCAGCAGGATACGCAGTATTTT. Translation gives CASRPSGWQQDTQYF.

This clonotype occurred a few times. CDR3 protein: CATLPEPAGDYGYTF. The CDR3 coding sequence is TGTGCCACCCTTCCCGAACCCGCAGGGGACTATGGCTACACCTTC. V gene TRBV28 combines with J gene TRBJ1-2; D possibly corresponds to TRBD1 (6 bases). This CDR3 spans 15 amino acids. CDR1 MDHEN and CDR2 SYDVKM come from the germline V gene. Between the trimmed V and J ends, which lost 10 bases and 3 bases, there was a span of 21 bases.

The chain joins TRBV9 to TRBJ2-3, with D possibly being TRBD1 or TRBD2 (5 bases each). CDR1 is SGDLS and CDR2 is YYNGEE in the germline V gene. The CDR3 has 15 residues. The germline V and J ends were trimmed by 7 bases and 5 bases, with 20 bases remaining between them. This chain's CDR3 is CASGDLTKQGDTQYF. As DNA, the CDR3 is TGTGCCAGCGGGGACCTGACCAAGCAGGGAGATACGCAGTATTTT.

This clonotype was seen ten or more times. The rearrangement links TRBV30 to TRBJ1-2; 7 positions match TRBD1. J lost 4 bases, V lost 0 bases, and 8 bases had no gene match. In germline, CDR1 is GTSNPN, CDR2 SVGIG (reference sequence). The CDR3 loop spans 15 amino acids. DNA of the CDR3: TGTGCCTGGAGTGTAACTAGGGACAGCATCTATGGCTACACCTTC. Translating gives CAWSVTRDSIYGYTF.

The chain's CDR3 is CASRTSGGSSYEQYF. The CDR3 DNA sequence: TGTGCCAGTAGGACCAGCGGGGGGAGCTCCTACGAGCAGTACTTC. The chain employs TRBV19 and TRBJ2-7, with 9 bases matching TRBD2. Germline lookup yields CDR1 LNHDA and CDR2 SQIVND (reference sequence). V lost 6 bases, J lost 0 bases, and 6 bases stayed unmatched. This CDR3 contains 15 residues.

In its sample, this clonotype was seen many times. The rearrangement links TRBV30 to TRBJ2-5, with TRBD2 matching over 11 bases. CDR1 GTSNPN and CDR2 SVGIG come from the germline V gene (reference sequence). This CDR3 is 13 amino acids long. Trimming removed 0 bases from V and 13 bases from J; junction bases left unmatched: 7. CDR3 residues: CAWSVSSGRPPYF. Here the CDR3 DNA reads TGTGCCTGGAGTGTGTCTAGCGGGAGGCCACCGTACTTC.

The chain joins TRBV7-9 to TRBJ2-1, with D perhaps TRBD2 (6 bases). Looked up from germline, CDR1 is SEHNR and CDR2 is FQNEAQ (reference sequence). The CDR3 runs to 15 residues. V lost 5 bases to trimming and J lost 7 bases, with 18 bases between them. The CDR3 sequence is CASSPYGTGRNEQFF. Here the CDR3 DNA reads TGTGCCAGCAGCCCTTATGGGACTGGAAGAAATGAGCAGTTCTTC. The complete variable domain, with remaining parts taken from reference TRBV7-9 and TRBJ2-1, reads DTGVSQNPRHKITKRGQNVTFRCDPISEHNRLYWYRQTLGQGPEFLTYFQNEAQLEKSRLLSDRFSAERPKGSFSTLEIQRTEQGDSAMYLCASSPYGTGRNEQFFGPGTRLTVL.

This clonotype was picked up many times. The V gene is TRBV6-1, the J gene TRBJ1-5, with a tentative D call TRBD1 (6 bases). Trimming cost V 4 bases and J 4 bases, with 23 bases left between them. Looked up from germline, CDR1 is MNHNS and CDR2 is SASEGT. The CDR3 sequence is 18 residues long. CDR3 region: CASSGVSGLLQGNQPQHF. CDR3 nucleotides: TGTGCCAGCAGTGGTGTCTCGGGACTGCTTCAGGGGAATCAGCCCCAGCATTTT.

This clonotype has at least ten counts. V and J are TRBV7-2 and TRBJ2-3; D is unclear. The germline gives CDR1 SGHTA, CDR2 FQGNSA. The CDR3 runs to 13 residues. Trimming took 2 bases from V and 5 from J, leaving 8 bases between them. This CDR3 reads CASSLRDEDTQYF. As DNA, the CDR3 is TGTGCCAGCAGCTTAAGGGATGAAGATACGCAGTATTTT.

The sample holds a few counts of this clonotype. This chain connects TRBV30 to TRBJ2-7; weak D call: TRBD1 (6 bases). Germline V gene data show CDR1 as GTSNPN and CDR2 as SVGIG (reference sequence). This CDR3 is built from 15 residues. With 7 bases removed from V and 2 bases from J, the gap between germline ends came to 21 bases. As DNA, the CDR3 is TGTGCCTTAGAACTGGGGGCAGGCCAACCCTACGAGCAGTACTTC. This translates into CALELGAGQPYEQYF.

This rearrangement joins TRBV9 to TRBJ2-6; the D gene is possibly TRBD1 (6 bases). Looked up from germline, CDR1 is SGDLS and CDR2 is YYNGEE. Trimming removed 4 bases from V and 2 bases from J, with 10 bases in between. This CDR3 spans 15 amino acids. The CDR3 protein is CASSRGNTGANVLTF. The CDR3 region has the DNA TGTGCCAGCAGCAGGGGGAATACTGGGGCCAACGTCCTGACTTTC.

This clonotype was seen repeatedly, ten times or more. The chain uses TRBV25-1 and TRBJ2-7, with 9 positions matching TRBD1. The V gene end was trimmed by 4 bases and the J gene end by 0 bases; junction bases not matched to a gene: 7. CDR3 length: 16 residues. Germline-derived CDR1 and CDR2 are MGHDK and SYGVNS. The CDR3 sequence is CASSVYRGLRSYEQYF. Written as DNA, the CDR3 is TGTGCCAGCAGTGTATACAGGGGGCTTCGCTCCTACGAGCAGTACTTC.

The chain combines TRBV6-1 with TRBJ2-7, with 12 bases aligning to TRBD1. V was clipped by 5 bases and J by 6 bases; unmatched bases: 11. CDR1 MNHNS and CDR2 SASEGT come from the germline V gene. The CDR3 consists of 16 residues. The CDR3 region is CASSKTGQGAFGEQYF. The DNA for the CDR3 is TGTGCCAGCAGTAAGACGGGACAGGGGGCATTCGGCGAGCAGTACTTC.

This clonotype has at least ten counts. The chain couples TRBV2 to TRBJ2-1; 7 bases map to TRBD2. Germline V CDR1 and CDR2: SNHLY, FYNNEI. Germline trimming cut 4 bases from V and 3 bases from J; bases unmatched to any gene: 12. There are 17 residues in the CDR3. The CDR3 nucleotides read TGTGCCAGCAGTGTCCACTGGCGGGAGACCTTCTACAATGAGCAGTTCTTC. As protein: CASSVHWRETFYNEQFF.